A selection of T cell receptor beta chains follows, all from one sample in a study of human T cells and chemical hapten exposure. Using its own MiXCR run on the RACE reads, TCRdb lists one record per CDR3 protein. The sample lists over 65,000 distinct CDR3 sequences; around a tenth were seen once. The sequencing here drew on whole blood, taken in connection with sensitization to the hapten diphenylcyclopropenone (DPC). Receptor source: a man in his late teens or twenties with alopecia areata. Some clones in this sample may be carry-over from other donors' samples. CDR3s include the opening cysteine and the closing phenylalanine or tryptophan. D genes are given only for firm matches. A clone size is listed for some rows: how often the clone was seen (once, few, many), or a class if it is expanded.

clone size	V gene	CDR3 length	D gene	J gene	CDR3 protein	CDR3 DNA
few	TRBV15	15	NA	TRBJ1-3	CATSRDASSGNTIYF	TGTGCCACCAGCAGAGATGCTAGCTCTGGAAACACCATATATTTT
NA	TRBV27	13	NA	TRBJ1-2	CASSSSPGYGYTF	TGTGCCAGCAGTTCCAGCCCGGGTTATGGCTACACCTTC
NA	TRBV28	15	TRBD1	TRBJ1-5	CASRHPDRGNQPQHF	TGTGCCAGCAGACACCCCGACAGGGGCAATCAGCCCCAGCATTTT
few	TRBV24-1	14	NA	TRBJ2-2	CATARTTNTGELFF	TGTGCCACCGCACGAACGACGAACACCGGGGAGCTGTTTTTT
NA	TRBV18	12	NA	TRBJ2-5	CASSLGKETQYF	TGTGCCAGCTCACTGGGAAAAGAGACCCAGTACTTC
many	TRBV6-6	13	NA	TRBJ1-1	CASGKDANTEAFF	TGTGCCAGCGGAAAAGACGCGAACACTGAAGCTTTCTTT
NA	TRBV20-1	16	NA	TRBJ2-7	CSARDWGKADSYEQYF	TGCAGTGCTAGAGATTGGGGTAAAGCAGACTCCTACGAGCAGTACTTC
NA	TRBV4-3	16	TRBD1	TRBJ1-4	CASSQGTGVNNEKLFF	TGCGCCAGCAGCCAAGGGACAGGGGTCAATAATGAAAAACTGTTTTTT
few	TRBV4-3	15	NA	TRBJ1-1	CASSQHPPGNTEAFF	TGCGCCAGCAGCCAACACCCTCCTGGCAACACTGAAGCTTTCTTT
many	TRBV7-2	15	TRBD1	TRBJ1-4	CASSWNRGSNEKLFF	TGTGCCAGCAGCTGGAACAGGGGTAGTAATGAAAAACTGTTTTTT
few	TRBV10-1	12	NA	TRBJ2-1	CASSEGPDEQFF	TGCGCCAGCAGTGAAGGGCCGGATGAGCAGTTCTTC
NA	TRBV12-3/TRBV12-4	14	NA	TRBJ2-3	CASSRGSSTDTQYF	TGTGCCAGCAGTCGGGGTTCGAGCACAGATACGCAGTATTTT
NA	TRBV29-1	12	NA	TRBJ2-7	CSVSTGAYEQYF	TGCAGCGTCTCGACAGGAGCCTACGAGCAGTACTTC
NA	TRBV5-1	14	NA	TRBJ1-1	CASGVGSLNTEAFF	TGCGCCAGCGGTGTAGGGTCACTTAACACTGAAGCTTTCTTT
few	TRBV9	12	NA	TRBJ2-1	CASSVGRSEQFF	TGTGCCAGCAGCGTAGGACGGAGTGAGCAGTTCTTC
NA	TRBV6-1	14	TRBD1	TRBJ2-3	CASLRQGSTDTQYF	TGTGCCAGCCTAAGACAGGGAAGCACAGATACGCAGTATTTT
many	TRBV5-1	12	NA	TRBJ1-1	CASSGLNTEAFF	TGCGCCAGCAGCGGTCTGAACACTGAAGCTTTCTTT
many	TRBV12-3/TRBV12-4	16	NA	TRBJ2-2	CASSLPRRHSTGELFF	TGTGCCAGCAGTTTGCCCCGTCGACATTCCACCGGGGAGCTGTTTTTT
many	TRBV28	15	NA	TRBJ2-1	CASSLSAGEGNEQFF	TGTGCCAGCAGTTTATCTGCGGGCGAGGGAAATGAGCAGTTCTTC
many	TRBV11-2	15	TRBD1	TRBJ1-4	CASSVPQGAGEKLFF	TGTGCCAGCAGCGTTCCCCAGGGGGCAGGTGAAAAACTGTTTTTT
NA	TRBV25-1	17	NA	TRBJ1-5	CASSGFEGTYSNQPQHF	TGTGCCAGCTCCGGGTTTGAGGGGACGTATAGCAATCAGCCCCAGCATTTT
few	TRBV7-2	13	NA	TRBJ2-5	CASGYRDAETQYF	TGTGCCAGCGGCTACAGGGATGCGGAGACCCAGTACTTC
few	TRBV5-1	17	NA	TRBJ2-2	CASSLGPGRKNTGELFF	TGCGCCAGCAGCTTGGGGCCTGGACGTAAGAACACCGGGGAGCTGTTTTTT
few	TRBV7-9	16	NA	TRBJ2-3	CASSGGRVSSTDTQYF	TGTGCCAGCAGCGGCGGCCGGGTGTCTAGCACAGATACGCAGTATTTT
NA	TRBV29-1	12	NA	TRBJ2-1	CTLGRTDNEQFF	TGCACCCTGGGGAGGACAGACAATGAGCAGTTCTTC
NA	TRBV20-1	13	NA	TRBJ1-2	CSARDRRTPFPTF	TGCAGTGCTAGAGATCGTAGGACACCATTTCCGACCTTC
few	TRBV12-3/TRBV12-4	15	TRBD1	TRBJ1-6	CASSLGTGPNSPLHF	TGTGCCAGCAGTTTAGGGACAGGCCCCAATTCACCCCTCCACTTT
few	TRBV7-3	15	TRBD1	TRBJ2-3	CASSPGTAYGDTQYF	TGTGCCAGCAGCCCCGGGACAGCATACGGAGATACGCAGTATTTT
many	TRBV6-5	15	NA	TRBJ1-5	CASSPRAQAGQPQHF	TGTGCCAGCAGTCCCAGGGCACAGGCGGGTCAGCCCCAGCATTTT
many	TRBV20-1	13	NA	TRBJ2-5	CSAREAGEETQYF	TGCAGTGCTAGAGAGGCAGGGGAAGAGACCCAGTACTTC